This T cell receptor (delta chain) was obtained from a study of Vδ1+ human thymocytes. Study observations and caveats: Despite high sort purity, roughly 19% of thymic T cell receptor delta sequences were Vdelta2. Thymic TRG and TRD repertoires appeared highly polyclonal. TRG sequences recurred across donors, whereas TRD sequences stayed essentially private.

Thymocytes were sorted as CD3+ TCRVdelta1+ TCRVdelta2- after alphabeta T cell depletion. RNA was extracted from the cells and then reverse transcribed. Multiplex PCR used pooled V-gene forward primers and a constant-region reverse primer to amplify CDR3s. TCRdb reanalyzed the multiplex PCR reads using CATT. The data contain tens of thousands of delta-chain clones, approximately 16% of them seen just once; the ten biggest clones take up roughly 0.46%. This CDR3 is built from 18 residues. Trimming took 4 bases from V and 1 from J, leaving 22 bases between them. From germline, CDR1 is TSWWSYY and CDR2 QGS. This clone was detected only a few times. Antigen: not known.

The TCR sequence derives from a boy under two years old who had congenital heart surgery. Specimen: Vdelta1+ gamma-delta thymocytes from the thymus. Documented subset: FACS-sorted CD3+ TCRalphabeta- TCRVdelta1+ TCRVdelta2- thymocytes. This chain uses TRDV1 with TRDJ1, with D perhaps matching TRDD3 (6 bases). DNA for the CDR3: TGTGCTCTTGGGGTTCTCAGGCGGCTGGGGTATACCACCGATAAACTCATCTTT. This sequence encodes CALGVLRRLGYTTDKLIF.